Following are 10 T cell receptor beta chains from one sample sequenced in a study of tumor-infiltrating lymphocytes in primary liver carcinoma. Priming with a constant-region primer yielded TCR beta cDNA from about 500 ng total RNA. Investigators got TCR beta libraries out of three nested multiplex PCR rounds, done with slightly modified ARM-PCR. Rounds one and two of PCR, each of roughly 10 cycles, were primed with TRBV1-TRBV30 forward primers and a C-beta reverse primer. TCRdb reanalysed the multiplex PCR reads using MiXCR and keeps one entry per CDR3 protein. Of tens of thousands of distinct CDR3 sequences listed, around 70% are singletons. For each extraction, RNA and DNA were obtained together from around 20-30 mg of unsorted bulk tissue. Material: liver tumor tissue from sampling region 1. Subset here: tumor region T1, superior pole. These receptors were taken from a man aged 35 to 55 with primary liver carcinoma and hepatitis B virus infection.

Note on this clonotype: The junction shows a germline mismatch at one end, possibly a read error. CDR3 region: CASSEQWSIDTQYF. The CDR3 DNA reads TGTGCCAGCAGCGAACAGTGGAGCATAGATACACAGTATTTT. V is TRBV6-1 and J is TRBJ2-3, with no clear D. This CDR3 spans 14 amino acids. Germline assignment: CDR1 MNHNS and CDR2 SASEGT.

This clonotype has more than one count but fewer than ten. One end of the junction varies from germline; a read error may be responsible. V is TRBV11-2 and J is TRBJ2-3, with a possible D match to TRBD1 (5 bases). This CDR3 contains 13 residues. CDR1 and CDR2 (germline): SGHAT, FQNNGV. CDR3: CACSFLVTDTHYF. CDR3 DNA: TGTGCCTGCAGCTTTCTAGTGACAGATACGCATTATTTT.

Remarks on this clonotype: A junction end diverges from the germline sequence, so it may reflect a read error. The chain recombines TRBV19 with TRBJ1-1, with D possibly TRBD1 on 5 matching bases. Germline assignment: CDR1 LNHDA and CDR2 SQIVND (reference sequence). This CDR3 contains 14 residues. The CDR3 bases are TGTACCAGTAGTATGACTGCCGGGGGCACTGAAGCTTTCTTT. Translation gives CTSSMTAGGTEAFF. Supplemented by reference TRBV19 and TRBJ1-1, the full variable domain reads DGGITQSPKYLFRKEGQNVTLSCEQNLNHDAMYWYRQDPGQGLRLIYYSQIVNDFQKGDIAEGYSVSREKKESFPLTVTSAQKNPTAFYLCTSSMTAGGTEAFFGQGTRLTVV.

J is TRBJ2-5 and V is TRBV10-3, with TRBD1 matching over 7 bases. The CDR3 extends over 14 amino acids. Germline assignment: CDR1 ENHRY and CDR2 SYGVKD. CDR3 DNA: TGTACCGTCAAGAGACAGGGACCCCAAGAGACCCAGTACTTC. Encoded protein: CTVKRQGPQETQYF.

Worth noting for this clonotype: Sequence at one end of the junction differs from germline and may be a read error. V usage is TRBV6-1 and J usage is TRBJ1-1; D might be TRBD1 (6 bases). The CDR3 runs to 14 residues. Germline V gene data show CDR1 as MNHNS and CDR2 as SASEGT. For the CDR3, the DNA is TGTACCAGCAACGATGGGTCAGGGGCCCCTGAAGCCTTCTTT. This translates into CTSNDGSGAPEAFF.

Turning to this clonotype: A read error may account for a junction end that differs from germline. The rearrangement uses TRBV11-2 and TRBJ2-1; D ambiguous. Germline V gene data show CDR1 as SGHAT and CDR2 as FQNNGV. There are 12 residues in the CDR3. The CDR3 sequence is CTSSPEYIGQFF. The CDR3 nucleotides read TGTACCAGCAGCCCGGAGTACATTGGGCAGTTCTTC.

This chain connects TRBV29-1 to TRBJ2-7; 10 bases are shared with TRBD1. With V trimmed by 0 bases and J by 4 bases, 6 bases remained unmatched. CDR1 and CDR2 from the germline V gene are SQVTM and ANQGSEA. This CDR3 comprises 15 residues. The DNA for the CDR3 is TGCAGCGTTGAAGAAAAAGGACAGGGGGTTTACGAGCAGTACTTC. Its translation is CSVEEKGQGVYEQYF.

The chain links TRBV6-2 or TRBV6-3 to TRBJ2-7; 7 positions match TRBD2. V was clipped by 6 bases and J by 2 bases; unmatched bases: 10. Germline values: CDR1 MNHEY, CDR2 SVGEGT. The CDR3 covers 15 residues. The CDR3, as DNA: TGTGCCAGCAGATGCGAGCGGGATCCAACCTACGAGCAGTACTTC. Residues: CASRCERDPTYEQYF.

Remarks on this clonotype: Compared with germline, one end of the junction differs, possibly owing to a read error. The chain carries TRBV11-2 and TRBJ2-5; 7 bases are a match to TRBD2. The CDR3 covers 18 residues. Germline-derived CDR1 and CDR2 are SGHAT and FQNNGV. The CDR3 region is CASSPSSIPGTGRETQHF. The DNA for the CDR3 is TGTGCCAGCAGCCCTAGCTCAATCCCGGGTACTGGGCGGGAGACCCAGCACTTC.

Details on this clonotype: One end of the junction does not line up with germline, which may come from a read error. The DNA of the CDR3 is TGCATCGTTGAAGCGGGGAACAGGAGTCACCTTGAAGCTTTCTTT. Its translation: CIVEAGNRSHLEAFF. V usage is TRBV29-1 and J usage is TRBJ1-1; a weak D match, TRBD1 (5 bases). This CDR3 contains 15 residues. Looked up from germline, CDR1 is SQVTM and CDR2 is ANQGSEA. Using reference TRBV29-1 and TRBJ1-1 for the parts outside the CDR3, the full variable domain is SAVISQKPSRDICQRGTSLTIQCQVDSQVTMMFWYRQQPGQSLTLIATANQGSEATYESGFVIDKFPISRPNLTFSTLTVSNMSPEDSSIYLCIVEAGNRSHLEAFFGQGTRLTVV.